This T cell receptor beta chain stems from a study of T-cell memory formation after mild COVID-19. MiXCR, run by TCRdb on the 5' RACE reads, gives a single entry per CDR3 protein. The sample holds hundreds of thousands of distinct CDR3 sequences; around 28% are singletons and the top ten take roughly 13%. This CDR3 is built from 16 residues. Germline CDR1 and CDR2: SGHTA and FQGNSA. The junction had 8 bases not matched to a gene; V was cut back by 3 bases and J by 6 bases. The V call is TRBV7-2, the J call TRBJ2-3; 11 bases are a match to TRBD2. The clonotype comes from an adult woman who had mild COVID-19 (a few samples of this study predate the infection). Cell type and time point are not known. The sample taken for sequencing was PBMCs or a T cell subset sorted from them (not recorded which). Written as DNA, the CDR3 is TGTGCCAGCAGCTTCTCTAGCGGGAGGCTCGTTGATACGCAGTATTTT. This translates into CASSFSSGRLVDTQYF.